These 18 T cell receptor beta chains share one sample of origin, sequenced in a study of blood T cells in healthy people across ages. A sample-barcoded 5' primer and a J-beta primer mix were used in a second PCR of about 7 to 12 cycles. TCRdb re-called the 5' RACE reads with MiXCR, one entry per CDR3 protein. This repertoire shows 800,000 to 1,300,000 distinct CDR3 sequences, almost 25% found once; its top ten account for less than 0.75%. This sample also appeared in a second study, on T cells of mothers and their children.

Sequencing was performed on blood. The origin of the receptors is a girl aged 2 to 10 in good health.

Only a few counts were recorded for this clonotype. The gene calls are TRBV12-5 and TRBJ2-5; a weak D match, TRBD1 (6 bases). CDR1 and CDR2 from the germline V gene are LGHNT and FRNRAP. This CDR3 spans 17 amino acids. V lost 0 bases, J lost 1 base, and 15 bases lay in between. This chain's CDR3 is CASGLVSGVKSQETQYF. The CDR3 DNA sequence: TGTGCTAGTGGTTTGGTTTCAGGGGTGAAGAGCCAAGAGACCCAGTACTTC. The whole variable domain, filled in from reference TRBV12-5 and TRBJ2-5, reads DARVTQTPRHKVTEMGQEVTMRCQPILGHNTVFWYRQTMMQGLELLAYFRNRAPLDDSGMPKDRFSAEMPDATLATLKIQPSEPRDSAVYFCASGLVSGVKSQETQYFGPGTRLLVL.

The chain carries TRBV20-1 and TRBJ2-5, with a tentative D call TRBD1 (6 bases). CDR3 length equals 15 residues. The V end was cut by 1 base, the J end by 4 bases, with 16 bases between. Germline V gene data show CDR1 as DFQATT and CDR2 as SNEGSKA (reference sequence). The CDR3 reads CSARVPNRDGETQYF. As DNA, the CDR3 is TGCAGTGCTAGAGTCCCTAACAGGGATGGAGAGACCCAGTACTTC.

The chain recombines TRBV7-3 with TRBJ2-1, with D possibly being TRBD1 or TRBD2 (5 bases each). Germline-derived CDR1 and CDR2 are SGHTA and FQGTGA. This CDR3 has 17 residues. V was clipped by 1 base and J by 0 bases, with 13 bases between them. Here the CDR3 reads CASSLNGAERSYNEQFF. CDR3 nucleotides: TGTGCCAGCAGCTTAAACGGGGCGGAGCGCTCCTACAATGAGCAGTTCTTC.

A few counts support this clonotype. CDR3 loop: CSVDSRDIQYF. CDR3 DNA sequence: TGCAGCGTTGATTCGAGGGACATTCAGTACTTC. The chain carries TRBV29-1 and TRBJ2-4, with D maybe TRBD2 (5 bases). There are 11 residues in the CDR3. Germline V gene lookup returns CDR1 SQVTM and CDR2 ANQGSEA. With 3 bases removed from V and 8 bases from J, the gap between germline ends came to 8 bases.

CDR3 region: CSAKRRPGETQYF. In nucleotides, the CDR3 is TGCAGTGCTAAACGCCGACCGGGAGAGACCCAGTACTTC. V and J are TRBV20-1 and TRBJ2-1; D call uncertain. The DNA matches TRBJ2-5 better at its end, which makes the J call doubtful. This CDR3 is 13 amino acids long. Germline CDR1 and CDR2: DFQATT and SNEGSKA (reference sequence).

This chain connects TRBV3-1 to TRBJ2-2; 7 bases fit TRBD2. V lost 4 bases to trimming and J lost 6 bases; unmatched junction nucleotides: 5. This CDR3 is 14 amino acids long. Germline V gene data show CDR1 as LGHDT and CDR2 as YNNKEL (reference sequence). In nucleotides, the CDR3 is TGTGCCAGCAGCCCCACTAGCGTCCCCGGGGAGCTGTTTTTT. It codes for CASSPTSVPGELFF.

This clonotype was picked up a small number of times. The genes are TRBV3-1 and TRBJ2-3, with D unclear. CDR1 is LGHDT and CDR2 is YNNKEL in the germline V gene (reference sequence). V was clipped by 4 bases and J by 2 bases, with 13 bases between them. The CDR3 spans 15 residues. The chain's CDR3 is CASSPGLYDTDTQYF. The CDR3 DNA sequence: TGTGCCAGCAGCCCCGGGCTCTACGACACAGATACGCAGTATTTT.

The CDR3: CASSRRTSQETQYF. The CDR3 DNA sequence: TGTGCCAGCAGTCGCCGGACATCCCAAGAGACCCAGTACTTC. The V gene is TRBV12-3 or TRBV12-4, the J gene TRBJ2-5, with TRBD1 as a possible D gene (5 bases). This CDR3 has 14 residues. V dropped 5 bases and J dropped 1 base, with 11 bases sitting between them.

V and J are TRBV4-1 and TRBJ1-2; 7 bases are shared with TRBD1. Looked up from germline, CDR1 is MGHRA and CDR2 is YSYEKL. The CDR3 runs to 15 residues. J lost 5 bases, V lost 3 bases, and 9 bases had no gene match. This chain's CDR3 is CASSHATGVGYGYTF. The CDR3 DNA reads as TGCGCCAGCAGCCATGCAACAGGGGTCGGATATGGCTACACCTTC.

This chain connects TRBV2 to TRBJ2-1; TRBD2 is a possible D gene (6 bases). The DNA end favors TRBJ2-7, so the J call may be wrong. Germline CDR1 is SNHLY and CDR2 is FYNNEI. The length of the CDR3 is 13 residues. CDR3 sequence (DNA): TGTGCCAGCGGCGAAGCGGGTCTAAACGAGCAGTACTTC. This gives the protein CASGEAGLNEQYF.

This chain uses TRBV2 with TRBJ2-5; D tentatively reads TRBD1 or TRBD2 (5 bases each). The germline V gene has CDR1 SNHLY and CDR2 FYNNEI. Trimming removed 1 base at V and 2 bases at J, with 8 bases between. The CDR3 is 14 amino acids. The CDR3 here is CASSEGDHQETQYF. In DNA form, the CDR3 reads TGTGCCAGCAGTGAAGGGGACCATCAAGAGACCCAGTACTTC.

There are many counts of this clonotype. The rearrangement uses TRBV7-9 and TRBJ2-7, with unresolved D. Germline V gene data show CDR1 as SEHNR and CDR2 as FQNEAQ (reference sequence). V gave up 5 bases and J gave up 2 bases, with 7 bases separating them. The CDR3 spans 12 residues. The CDR3 protein is CASSLRPYEQYF. In DNA form, the CDR3 reads TGTGCCAGCAGCCTAAGACCCTACGAGCAGTACTTC.

Of note for this clonotype: At one end the junction does not follow the germline gene, possibly because of a read error. This chain links TRBV15 with TRBJ2-7; 11 bases are shared with TRBD1. In germline, CDR1 is LNHNV, CDR2 YYDKDF (reference sequence). This CDR3 is 13 amino acids long. CDR3 DNA: TGTGCCACAAGGGACAGGGGGGCCTACGAGCAGTATTTC. Its translation is CATRDRGAYEQYF. Full variable domain (rest looked up from reference TRBV15 and TRBJ2-7): DAMVIQNPRYQVTQFGKPVTLSCSQTLNHNVMYWYQQKSSQAPKLLFHYYDKDFNNEADTPDNFQSRRPNTSFCFLDIRSPGLGDTAMYLCATRDRGAYEQYFGPGTRLTVT.

J is TRBJ1-4 and V is TRBV19, with D perhaps TRBD1 (6 bases). Germline V gives CDR1 LNHDA, CDR2 SQIVND (reference sequence). The CDR3 sequence is 15 residues long. V was cut by 8 bases and J by 8 bases, with 21 bases left in between. As DNA, the CDR3 is TGTGCCAGTGCCGACCGGAGGCGTGGGACAGAAAAACTGTTTTTT. Translation: CASADRRRGTEKLFF. The complete variable domain, with remaining parts taken from reference TRBV19 and TRBJ1-4, reads DGGITQSPKYLFRKEGQNVTLSCEQNLNHDAMYWYRQDPGQGLRLIYYSQIVNDFQKGDIAEGYSVSREKKESFPLTVTSAQKNPTAFYLCASADRRRGTEKLFFGSGTQLSVL.

In its sample, this clonotype was seen a few times. This chain uses TRBV4-1 with TRBJ1-3, with 7 bases fitting TRBD1. CDR3 length: 15 residues. Germline CDR1 and CDR2: MGHRA and YSYEKL. Unmatched junction bases numbered 2, after V lost 1 base and J lost 2 bases. The CDR3 sequence: CASSQVGTAGNTIYF. CDR3 nucleotide sequence: TGCGCCAGCAGCCAAGTGGGGACAGCTGGAAACACCATATATTTT.

The chain joins TRBV20-1 to TRBJ2-4; perhaps D is TRBD1 or TRBD2 (5 bases each). V dropped 0 bases and J dropped 5 bases, with 17 bases sitting between them. Germline V gene lookup returns CDR1 DFQATT and CDR2 SNEGSKA (reference sequence). The CDR3 totals 16 residues. The CDR3 DNA is TGCAGTGCTAGAGATTGGGGGAAGTCCGCCCAAAACATTCAGTACTTC. This codes for CSARDWGKSAQNIQYF.

The V call is TRBV12-3 or TRBV12-4, the J call TRBJ2-1; D is possibly TRBD1 (5 bases). This CDR3 is 12 amino acids long. V shed 0 bases and J shed 8 bases, with 5 bases lying between them. The DNA of the CDR3 is TGTGCCAGCAGTTTAGCGGGGCATGAGCAGTTCTTC. It is translated as CASSLAGHEQFF.

V usage is TRBV27 and J usage is TRBJ2-5, with D possibly matching TRBD2 (7 bases). The ends were cut back, 1 base at V and 2 bases at J, with 11 bases in the middle. Looked up from germline, CDR1 is MNHEY and CDR2 is SMNVEV (reference sequence). The CDR3 consists of 15 residues. This chain's CDR3 is CASSLWAGAQETQYF. For the CDR3, the DNA is TGTGCCAGCAGTTTATGGGCGGGGGCACAAGAGACCCAGTACTTC.